One and the same sample provided the 14 T cell receptor beta chains below, sequenced in a study of T cell changes during pregnancy in multiple sclerosis. The protocol was immunoSEQ multiplex PCR, while the TCRdb copy is restricted to in-frame clones and leaves out a portion. This sample has about 41,000 clones, with around 93% found just once. The source material was CD8+ T cells from peripheral blood mononuclear cells, sampled in the third trimester of pregnancy. The receptors originated from a female donor with multiple sclerosis, enrolled in a pregnancy study.

This clone was picked up one time. The V call is TRBV27, the J call TRBJ2-1; D is ambiguous. Trimming pared 4 bases from V and 0 bases from J, leaving 16 bases between. The CDR3 totals 17 residues. Germline assignment: CDR1 MNHEY and CDR2 SMNVEV (reference sequence). CDR3 amino acids: CASSSTQTTRSYNEQFF. CDR3 in DNA: TGTGCCAGCAGTTCAACCCAGACAACCCGCTCCTACAATGAGCAGTTCTTC.

The chain recombines TRBV9 with TRBJ2-3, with TRBD2 matching over 8 bases. J gave up 4 bases and V 0 bases, and 4 bases lay outside the gene matches. The CDR3 runs 15 residues. CDR1 SGDLS and CDR2 YYNGEE come from the germline V gene. The CDR3 DNA is TGTGCCAGCAGCGTAGAGAACGGGAGGGCAGATACGCAGTATTTT. This encodes CASSVENGRADTQYF.

The CDR3 DNA is TGTGCCAGCAGTTTTGTCAGGGACACAGATACGCAGTATTTT. Residues: CASSFVRDTDTQYF. V gene TRBV27 combines with J gene TRBJ2-3; tentative D call: TRBD1 (5 bases). This CDR3 spans 14 amino acids. V was pared by 3 bases and J by 2 bases, with 9 bases between. Per germline, CDR1 MNHEY and CDR2 SMNVEV (reference sequence).

The gene calls are TRBV11-1 and TRBJ1-1; D not certain. CDR3 length: 13 residues. V lost 1 base, J lost 1 base, and 4 bases lay in between. Germline CDR1 is SGHAT and CDR2 is FQDESV (reference sequence). The CDR3 reads CASSLGRNTEAFF. The CDR3 DNA follows: TGTGCCAGCAGCTTAGGCAGGAACACTGAAGCTTTCTTT. Full variable domain (remainder filled in from reference TRBV11-1 and TRBJ1-1): EAEVAQSPRYKITEKSQAVAFWCDPISGHATLYWYRQILGQGPELLVQFQDESVVDDSQLPKDRFSAERLKGVDSTLKIQPAELGDSAMYLCASSLGRNTEAFFGQGTRLTVV.

The chain uses TRBV5-6 and TRBJ2-1, with D tentatively TRBD2 (5 bases). Trimming removed 4 bases at V and 9 bases at J, with 11 bases between. CDR1 and CDR2 from the germline V gene are SGHDT and YYEEEE. The CDR3 is 12 amino acids. The CDR3 sequence: CASSLRGSEQFF. The CDR3, as DNA: TGTGCCAGCAGCCTTCGAGGGAGTGAGCAGTTCTTC. Combining the CDR3 with reference TRBV5-6 and TRBJ2-1 gives the whole variable domain DAGVTQSPTHLIKTRGQQVTLRCSPKSGHDTVSWYQQALGQGPQFIFQYYEEEERQRGNFPDRFSGHQFPNYSSELNVNALLLGDSALYLCASSLRGSEQFFGPGTRLTVL.

The chain joins TRBV2 to TRBJ2-7, with 12 bases matching TRBD2. After removal of 9 bases from V and 4 bases from J, the junction contained 7 bases not matched to a gene. The CDR3 has 14 amino acids. The V gene's germline CDR1 is SNHLY and CDR2 FYNNEI. This chain's CDR3 is CASILAGGRYEQYF. CDR3 nucleotides: TGTGCCAGTATACTAGCGGGAGGCAGATACGAGCAGTACTTC.

The chain recombines TRBV28 with TRBJ1-1, with TRBD1 identical over 7 bases. The CDR3 runs to 14 residues. Germline CDR1 reads MDHEN; CDR2 reads SYDVKM. Trimming removed 4 bases from V and 4 bases from J; junction bases left unmatched: 6. Here the CDR3 DNA reads TGTGCCAGCAGTTCTGTCCGGGACAGCACTGAAGCTTTCTTT. Its translation: CASSSVRDSTEAFF.

This sequence joins TRBV13 and TRBJ2-3; D might be TRBD2 (6 bases). Looked up from germline, CDR1 is PRHDT and CDR2 is FYEKMQ (reference sequence). The CDR3 runs to 18 residues. Trimming removed 4 bases from V and 0 bases from J, with 20 bases in between. The CDR3 coding sequence is TGTGCCAGCAGCTCCTCTCGCGGGGATAAAACTAGCACAGATACGCAGTATTTT. Translating it yields CASSSSRGDKTSTDTQYF.

The gene calls are TRBV5-1 and TRBJ2-2; TRBD1 matches 8 bases. CDR3 length equals 16 residues. CDR1 and CDR2 (germline): SGHRS, YFSETQ. The V and J ends lost 4 bases and 7 bases, in that order; junction bases with no gene match: 12. The CDR3 sequence is CASSRFFRGLSGELFF. The CDR3 nucleotides read TGCGCCAGCAGCCGATTCTTCAGGGGGCTGAGCGGGGAGCTGTTTTTT.

This chain links TRBV9 with TRBJ1-3; 7 positions agree with TRBD1. CDR1 and CDR2 (germline): SGDLS, YYNGEE. The CDR3 has 15 amino acids. The V segment lost 7 bases and the J segment 11 bases; nucleotides outside the gene matches: 18. CDR3 nucleotide sequence: TGTGCCAGCGGACAAGGGCGGGACAGCCCGTTGGCCATATATTTT. Its translation is CASGQGRDSPLAIYF.

The rearrangement joins TRBV7-9 to TRBJ2-3, with D maybe TRBD2 (7 bases). V dropped 3 bases and J dropped 0 bases, with 13 bases sitting between them. Germline values: CDR1 SEHNR, CDR2 FQNEAQ (reference sequence). The CDR3 is 16 amino acids. The DNA for the CDR3 is TGTGCCAGCAGCTTTGGGGGAGGGGGGAGCACAGATACGCAGTATTTT. As protein: CASSFGGGGSTDTQYF. The variable domain in full, completed from reference TRBV7-9 and TRBJ2-3, reads DTGVSQNPRHKITKRGQNVTFRCDPISEHNRLYWYRQTLGQGPEFLTYFQNEAQLEKSRLLSDRFSAERPKGSFSTLEIQRTEQGDSAMYLCASSFGGGGSTDTQYFGPGTRLTVL.

The chain employs TRBV10-3 and TRBJ2-3, with 8 bases aligning to TRBD2. Trimming removed 9 bases from V and 1 base from J; junction bases left unmatched: 0. Germline values: CDR1 ENHRY, CDR2 SYGVKD. This CDR3 comprises 12 residues. The CDR3 sequence: CAILAGTDTQYF. The CDR3 DNA follows: TGTGCCATACTAGCGGGCACAGATACGCAGTATTTT.

The chain combines TRBV5-6 with TRBJ2-1, with D uncertain. The CDR3 covers 12 residues. The V gene lost 0 bases and the J gene lost 4 bases, with 2 bases spanning the gap. Germline assignment: CDR1 SGHDT and CDR2 YYEEEE. In nucleotides, the CDR3 is TGTGCCAGCAGCTTGGCGTACAATGAGCAGTTCTTC. Protein product: CASSLAYNEQFF.

The rearrangement links TRBV6-6 to TRBJ1-3; TRBD1 might be the D (6 bases). CDR1 and CDR2 from the germline V gene are MNHNY and SVGAGI (reference sequence). V was clipped by 5 bases and J by 2 bases, with 10 bases between them. The CDR3 length is 14 residues. Here the CDR3 reads CASSPGGPGNTIYF. In DNA form, the CDR3 reads TGTGCCAGCAGTCCCGGGGGGCCTGGAAACACCATATATTTT.